This TCR beta chain was captured in a study of T cells in women clearing cervical HPV infection. Whole-study context: Donors had HPV16-related CIN3 or worse; 2 had invasive cancer.

The method was immunoSEQ multiplex PCR; TCRdb's version includes in-frame clones alone and lacks a portion of them. This sample contains some 46,000 clones. Trimming left V 0 bases short and J 4 bases short, with 10 bases between. The CDR3 is 14 residues long. Germline V gene lookup returns CDR1 SGHDT and CDR2 YYEEEE. As concerns this clone: Coverage ceases 3 residues before the CDR3 finishes, and the germline J gene fills in the end.

This chain connects TRBV5-6 to TRBJ2-5, with D tentatively TRBD1 or TRBD2 (5 bases each). Sequences were obtained from blood buffy coat. The clonotype originates from a woman aged 18 to 75 with a cervical HPV16 infection that either progressed to CIN3+ or cleared (not recorded which). CDR3 region: CASSLVEGLETQYF. CDR3 DNA (partial): TGTGCCAGCAGCTTGGTCGAGGGGTTAGAGACC. The complete variable domain, with remaining parts taken from reference TRBV5-6 and TRBJ2-5, reads DAGVTQSPTHLIKTRGQQVTLRCSPKSGHDTVSWYQQALGQGPQFIFQYYEEEERQRGNFPDRFSGHQFPNYSSELNVNALLLGDSALYLCASSLVEGLETQYFGPGTRLLVL.